The sample holds a few counts of the clone carrying this T cell receptor beta chain. No antigen is known for it. This sample was taken from a study of T cell responses to AZD1222 COVID-19 vaccine. Regarding the study as a whole: White British people made up most donors, females outnumbered males, and clonal diversity was possibly underestimated. Sampling captured repertoires only after the peak T cell response.

The protocol was immunoSEQ multiplex PCR, while the TCRdb copy is restricted to in-frame clones and leaves out a portion. Of about 120,000 clones listed, over 75% are singletons. The V segment lost 0 bases and the J segment 4 bases; nucleotides outside the gene matches: 8. The CDR3 is 16 amino acids. The germline CDR1 and CDR2 sequences are LGHNT and FRNRAP. The specimen was peripheral blood, collected on day 0 of AZD1222 vaccination. The chain is built from TRBV12-5 and TRBJ1-2; 7 bases map to TRBD1. The sequence came from an adult in good health. The CDR3 DNA reads TGTGCTAGTGGTTTGGTTTCGAGGGGGCCACTCTATGGCTACACCTTC. This gives the protein CASGLVSRGPLYGYTF.